This TCR beta chain was recorded in a study of blood T cell repertoires in COVID-19. Study context: The United States, Italy and Spain provided the acute and convalescent COVID-19 samples. T cells, B-cell-depleted T cells, or PBMCs provided the cDNA or gDNA that served as material.

With V trimmed by 1 base and J by 3 bases, 7 bases remained unmatched. Germline loops: CDR1 LGHNA, CDR2 YSLEER. This CDR3 is 17 amino acids long. In its sample, this clone was seen a few times. In the authors' methods: Reference gene primer amplification gave nucleated cell count estimates. This table comes from immunoSEQ multiplex PCR, and its TCRdb copy is limited to in-frame clones, with some not included. The V and J calls and clone size come from that table; D and trimming were worked out from the DNA. The sample has 75,000 to 95,000 clones; 70% to 85% are singletons. The chain combines TRBV4-3 with TRBJ1-5; 9 positions agree with TRBD1. This clonotype was sampled from a woman aged 55-70 years in a cohort sampled during active or convalescent COVID-19. The source material was peripheral blood. CDR3 protein: CASSQVLGTGLNQPQHF. The CDR3 DNA sequence: TGCGCCAGCAGCCAAGTGTTAGGGACAGGGCTCAATCAGCCCCAGCATTTT.